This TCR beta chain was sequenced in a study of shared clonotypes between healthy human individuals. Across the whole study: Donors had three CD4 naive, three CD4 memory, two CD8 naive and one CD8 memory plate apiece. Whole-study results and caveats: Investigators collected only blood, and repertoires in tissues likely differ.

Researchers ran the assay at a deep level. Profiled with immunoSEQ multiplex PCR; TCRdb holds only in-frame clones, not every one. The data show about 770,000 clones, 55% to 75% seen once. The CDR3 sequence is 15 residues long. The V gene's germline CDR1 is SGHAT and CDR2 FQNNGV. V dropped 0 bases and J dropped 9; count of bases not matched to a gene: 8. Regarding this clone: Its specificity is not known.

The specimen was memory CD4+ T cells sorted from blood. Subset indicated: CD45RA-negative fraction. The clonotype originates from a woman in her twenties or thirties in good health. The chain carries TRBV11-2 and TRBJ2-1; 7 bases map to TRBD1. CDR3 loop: CASSLDWAGGSEQFF. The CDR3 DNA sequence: TGTGCCAGCAGCTTAGATTGGGCAGGGGGAAGTGAGCAGTTCTTC. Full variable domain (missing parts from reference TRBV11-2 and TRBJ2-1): EAGVAQSPRYKIIEKRQSVAFWCNPISGHATLYWYQQILGQGPKLLIQFQNNGVVDDSQLPKDRFSAERLKGVDSTLKIQPAKLEDSAVYLCASSLDWAGGSEQFFGPGTRLTVL.